The 29 T cell receptor beta chains presented below share a single source sample, sequenced in a study of early T cells in non-severe SARS-CoV-2 infection. TCRdb used MiXCR to reprocess the 5' RACE reads, holding one entry per CDR3 protein. This sample has tens of thousands of distinct CDR3 sequences, with around 5.6% found just once. The source material was whole blood. Receptors originate from an adult who was a healthcare worker with PCR-confirmed SARS-CoV-2 infection or an uninfected control (not recorded which).

The chain uses TRBV18 and TRBJ1-2, with TRBD1 matching over 7 bases. V lost 6 bases, J lost 0 bases, and 7 bases stayed unmatched. Germline CDR1 is KGHSH and CDR2 is LQKENI. The CDR3 is 15 amino acids. The CDR3 coding sequence is TGTGCCAGCTCGTCAGGGGGGACAGCTAACTATGGCTACACCTTC. The encoded protein is CASSSGGTANYGYTF.

This clonotype was detected a few times. V is TRBV28 and J is TRBJ1-1, with a possible D match to TRBD1 (6 bases). The CDR3 spans 14 residues. The germline gives CDR1 MDHEN, CDR2 SYDVKM. V dropped 5 bases and J dropped 6 bases, with 16 bases sitting between them. CDR3 nucleotides: TGTGCCAGCAGTAATTGGGGGGCCGGACCTGAAGCTTTCTTT. This sequence encodes CASSNWGAGPEAFF.

Comment on this clonotype: This sequence may be a read error, since a much larger clone differs from it by one base. This chain links TRBV7-8 with TRBJ2-7, with D perhaps assigned TRBD1 or TRBD2 (5 bases each). Trimming took off 3 bases at V and 3 bases at J, with 12 bases between the two ends. Germline CDR1 and CDR2: SGHVS and FQNEAQ. This CDR3 region has 14 residues. The CDR3, as DNA: TGTGCCAGCAGCTTCCTCGGGACCGTCTACGAGCAGTACTTC. Its protein product is CASSFLGTVYEQYF.

This clonotype was counted ten times or more. This sequence joins TRBV27 and TRBJ1-2, with D hard to call. Deletions cut 3 bases from V and 4 bases from J, with 6 bases between. The V gene's germline CDR1 is MNHEY and CDR2 SMNVEV (reference sequence). The CDR3 is 12 residues long. DNA of the CDR3: TGTGCCAGCAGTTTCCGCGCCTATGGCTACACCTTC. Amino acid sequence: CASSFRAYGYTF.

This clonotype has ten or more counts. The CDR3 sequence: CASSLQGLNTEAFF. The CDR3, as DNA: TGTGCCAGCAGCTTGCAGGGACTCAACACTGAAGCTTTCTTT. The chain joins TRBV7-2 to TRBJ1-1; D is perhaps TRBD1 (5 bases). V gave up 3 bases and J gave up 2 bases, with 10 bases separating them. This CDR3 region has 14 residues. The germline gives CDR1 SGHTA, CDR2 FQGNSA. The variable domain in full, completed from reference TRBV7-2 and TRBJ1-1, reads GAGVSQSPSNKVTEKGKDVELRCDPISGHTALYWYRQSLGQGLEFLIYFQGNSAPDKSGLPSDRFSAERTGGSVSTLTIQRTQQEDSAVYLCASSLQGLNTEAFFGQGTRLTVV.

In its sample, this clonotype was seen a few times. The chain employs TRBV7-8 and TRBJ2-7, with D unresolved. The CDR3 length is 13 residues. The V end lost 1 base, the J end lost 5 bases, and 9 bases lay between the germline ends. The germline V gene encodes CDR1 SGHVS and CDR2 FQNEAQ. The CDR3: CASSLGAGDEQYF. The CDR3 region has the DNA TGTGCCAGCAGCTTAGGCGCTGGGGACGAGCAGTACTTC.

This clonotype was detected ten times or more. The genes are TRBV19 and TRBJ1-6; D gene ambiguous. Germline-derived CDR1 and CDR2 are LNHDA and SQIVND (reference sequence). This CDR3 is 14 amino acids long. Between the trimmed V and J ends, which lost 6 bases and 0 bases, there was a span of 6 bases. CDR3 nucleotide sequence: TGTGCCAGTAGACACAGCTCCTATAATTCACCCCTCCACTTT. Its translation is CASRHSSYNSPLHF.

This clonotype was found many times. The gene calls are TRBV3-2 and TRBJ1-4; TRBD1, the table's D call, lacks a check against the DNA. TRBV3-2 corresponds to a pseudogene. CDR3 length: 16 amino acids. Here the CDR3 DNA reads TGTGCCAGCAGCCGCCCGAGGGGACAGGGTCCGGAAAAACTGTTTTTT. Translation: CASSRPRGQGPEKLFF.

This clonotype occurred a few times. The gene calls are TRBV14 and TRBJ2-2; 7 nucleotides line up with TRBD2. CDR1 SGHDN and CDR2 FVKESK come from the germline V gene. V gave up 4 bases and J gave up 4 bases; unmatched junction bases: 9. This CDR3 has 16 residues. The CDR3 sequence: CASSRLGGVSTGELFF. CDR3 sequence (DNA): TGTGCCAGCAGCCGTTTGGGAGGGGTTTCCACCGGGGAGCTGTTTTTT.

In its sample, this clonotype was seen many times. J is TRBJ2-7 and V is TRBV20-1; D might be TRBD2 (5 bases). CDR1 is DFQATT, CDR2 SNEGSKA, per germline (reference sequence). The CDR3 contains 13 residues. Trimming shortened V by 5 bases and J by 1 base, and 12 bases separated the two germline ends. CDR3 residues: CSARRTGSYEQYF. The CDR3, as DNA: TGCAGTGCTCGAAGGACTGGTTCCTACGAGCAGTACTTC.

This clonotype occurred many times. J is TRBJ2-1 and V is TRBV29-1, with 9 nucleotides matching TRBD2. The CDR3 covers 14 residues. CDR1 is SQVTM and CDR2 is ANQGSEA in the germline V gene. With V trimmed by 6 bases and J by 4 bases, 7 bases remained unmatched. CDR3 in amino acids: CSVPPSGTYNEQFF. CDR3 DNA sequence: TGCAGCGTCCCCCCTAGCGGGACGTACAATGAGCAGTTCTTC.

This chain uses TRBV5-5 with TRBJ2-3; the D gene could be TRBD1 or TRBD2 (6 bases each). The CDR3 extends over 16 amino acids. Germline assignment: CDR1 SGHKS and CDR2 YYEKEE (reference sequence). The V gene lost 2 bases and the J gene lost 0 bases, with 13 bases spanning the gap. CDR3 loop: CASSLTPGASTDTQYF. In DNA form, the CDR3 reads TGTGCCAGCAGCTTAACACCGGGGGCTAGCACAGATACGCAGTATTTT.

This chain links TRBV2 with TRBJ2-3; 8 bases line up with TRBD2. Trimming removed 4 bases from V and 4 bases from J; junction bases left unmatched: 16. Germline V gene data show CDR1 as SNHLY and CDR2 as FYNNEI. This CDR3 has 18 amino acids. CDR3 sequence reads: CASSVIGDKRGISDTQYF. The CDR3 nucleotides read TGTGCCAGCAGTGTCATCGGGGACAAGCGGGGGATTTCAGATACGCAGTATTTT.

This clonotype was seen only a few times. The chain has TRBV5-6 and TRBJ2-7, with 8 bases fitting TRBD1. The trim removed 6 bases at V and 3 bases at J, leaving 11 bases unmatched. Germline assignment: CDR1 SGHDT and CDR2 YYEEEE. CDR3 length equals 15 residues. The CDR3 is CASIRTTGGFYEQYF. In nucleotides, the CDR3 is TGTGCCAGCATCCGGACTACAGGGGGTTTCTACGAGCAGTACTTC.

The chain couples TRBV6-6 to TRBJ1-1; D remains unclear. The V gene lost 5 bases and the J gene lost 1 base, with 8 bases spanning the gap. Germline-derived CDR1 and CDR2 are MNHNY and SVGAGI (reference sequence). The CDR3 has 13 residues. DNA of the CDR3: TGTGCCAGCAGTAGGTCGGCGAACACTGAAGCTTTCTTT. Translation: CASSRSANTEAFF.

This clonotype appeared a few times. The chain is built from TRBV5-4 and TRBJ1-1, with D tentatively TRBD1 (6 bases). The ends were cut back, 3 bases at V and 4 bases at J, with 16 bases in the middle. In germline, CDR1 is SGHNT, CDR2 YYREEE (reference sequence). CDR3 length: 15 residues. The CDR3 reads CASSYRRGEGTEAFF. The CDR3 bases are TGTGCCAGCAGCTACCGCAGGGGAGAGGGCACTGAAGCTTTCTTT.

The sample holds many counts of this clonotype. The V and J genes are TRBV15 and TRBJ1-5; no clear D. Trimming pared 4 bases from V and 5 bases from J, leaving 9 bases between. The CDR3 length is 13 residues. Germline-derived CDR1 and CDR2 are LNHNV and YYDKDF (reference sequence). CDR3 amino acids: CATSILLDQPQHF. In nucleotides, the CDR3 is TGTGCCACCAGCATACTACTTGATCAGCCCCAGCATTTT.

This clonotype was counted ten times or more. The V gene is TRBV20-1, the J gene TRBJ2-1, with 12 bases matching TRBD2. After removal of 2 bases from V and 3 bases from J, the junction contained 5 bases not matched to a gene. This CDR3 is 16 amino acids long. CDR1 and CDR2 from the germline V gene are DFQATT and SNEGSKA (reference sequence). The CDR3 is CSARKLAGGDYNEQFF. The CDR3 DNA reads TGCAGTGCTAGAAAACTAGCGGGGGGCGACTACAATGAGCAGTTCTTC.

This clonotype appeared many times. The chain links TRBV12-3 or TRBV12-4 to TRBJ2-1; perhaps TRBD1 as D (7 bases). Trimming pared 5 bases from V and 7 bases from J, leaving 18 bases between. CDR3 length: 15 residues. The CDR3 region has the DNA TGTGCCAGCAGTACCCAGGGGGGCCAAAGGAATGAGCAGTTCTTC. Encoded protein: CASSTQGGQRNEQFF.

The chain is built from TRBV6-2 or TRBV6-3 and TRBJ2-2; D not certain. The CDR3 loop spans 13 amino acids. V was clipped by 6 bases and J by 4 bases, with 9 bases between them. Germline assignment: CDR1 MNHEY and CDR2 SVGEGT. The CDR3 region is CASSPRFTGELFF. CDR3 nucleotide sequence: TGTGCCAGCAGCCCAAGGTTCACCGGGGAGCTGTTTTTT.

Here the CDR3 reads CASSPGQGHEQYF. The CDR3 DNA follows: TGTGCCAGCTCACCGGGACAGGGCCACGAGCAGTACTTC. The chain employs TRBV18 and TRBJ2-7; 9 bases fit TRBD1. Germline V gene data show CDR1 as KGHSH and CDR2 as LQKENI. The CDR3 consists of 13 residues. V was pared by 3 bases and J by 5 bases, with 2 bases of the junction left unmatched.

J is TRBJ1-2 and V is TRBV12-3 or TRBV12-4, with a possible D match to TRBD1 (5 bases). V gave up 6 bases and J gave up 8 bases, with 13 bases separating them. The CDR3 is 12 residues long. Here the CDR3 DNA reads TGTGCCAGCAGCCCCGGGACCCTAGGCTACACCTTC. Its translation is CASSPGTLGYTF.

Many counts were recorded for this clonotype. The V and J genes are TRBV12-3 or TRBV12-4 and TRBJ1-1; the match to TRBD1 covers 11 bases. V lost 5 bases to trimming and J lost 2 bases; unmatched junction nucleotides: 7. CDR3 length: 16 residues. The CDR3 nucleotides read TGTGCCAGCAGTCCCTGGGGGACAGGGGGTAACACTGAAGCTTTCTTT. Residues: CASSPWGTGGNTEAFF.

This clonotype was seen repeatedly, ten times or more. The chain carries TRBV20-1 and TRBJ2-3; TRBD2 might be the D (5 bases). V was cut by 0 bases and J by 1 base, with 8 bases left in between. This CDR3 comprises 14 residues. CDR1 DFQATT and CDR2 SNEGSKA come from the germline V gene (reference sequence). The CDR3 sequence is CSARDPLGTDTQYF. CDR3 nucleotides: TGCAGTGCTAGAGATCCACTAGGCACAGATACGCAGTATTTT.

This clonotype appeared a few times. The V call is TRBV4-3, the J call TRBJ1-3; tentative D call: TRBD1 (6 bases). With 0 bases removed from V and 0 bases from J, the gap between germline ends came to 18 bases. The CDR3 consists of 19 residues. Germline assignment: CDR1 LGHNA and CDR2 YSLEER. The CDR3 DNA reads TGCGCCAGCAGCCAAGATCCATTGGGTATGACAGGCTCTGGAAACACCATATATTTT. Protein: CASSQDPLGMTGSGNTIYF.

This clonotype is medium-sized (0.01 to 0.1%) within its sample. V usage is TRBV27 and J usage is TRBJ2-7, with 11 bases matching TRBD2. The trim removed 4 bases at V and 4 bases at J, leaving 6 bases unmatched. Germline-derived CDR1 and CDR2 are MNHEY and SMNVEV (reference sequence). The CDR3 extends over 15 amino acids. The chain's CDR3 is CASSSTSGSSYEQYF. DNA for the CDR3: TGTGCCAGCAGTTCTACTAGCGGGAGCTCTTACGAGCAGTACTTC.

In this sample, this clonotype turned up a few times. CDR3 DNA sequence: TGTGCCAGCAGCTCGGGACAGGGGTGGTATGGCTACACCTTC. Its translation is CASSSGQGWYGYTF. V gene TRBV7-2 combines with J gene TRBJ1-2, with 10 bases lining up with TRBD1. V was pared by 4 bases and J by 5 bases, with 4 bases of the junction left unmatched. The CDR3 loop spans 14 amino acids. Germline assignment: CDR1 SGHTA and CDR2 FQGNSA.

This clonotype was seen repeatedly, ten times or more. The CDR3 region has the DNA TGCGCCAGCAGCTCAACCCGGGACAAAGCTTTCTTT. Translation: CASSSTRDKAFF. This chain uses TRBV5-1 with TRBJ1-1; the D gene is possibly TRBD1 (6 bases). The germline V gene encodes CDR1 SGHRS and CDR2 YFSETQ. The CDR3 runs 12 residues. V lost 3 bases and J lost 9, with 12 bases in between.

This clonotype came up many times. J is TRBJ2-3 and V is TRBV5-1, with D unresolved. V gave up 5 bases and J gave up 3 bases, with 7 bases separating them. The CDR3 covers 12 residues. Germline V gene sequence: CDR1 SGHRS, CDR2 YFSETQ. CDR3 region: CASRSETDTQYF. CDR3 bases: TGCGCCAGCAGATCCGAAACAGATACGCAGTATTTT.